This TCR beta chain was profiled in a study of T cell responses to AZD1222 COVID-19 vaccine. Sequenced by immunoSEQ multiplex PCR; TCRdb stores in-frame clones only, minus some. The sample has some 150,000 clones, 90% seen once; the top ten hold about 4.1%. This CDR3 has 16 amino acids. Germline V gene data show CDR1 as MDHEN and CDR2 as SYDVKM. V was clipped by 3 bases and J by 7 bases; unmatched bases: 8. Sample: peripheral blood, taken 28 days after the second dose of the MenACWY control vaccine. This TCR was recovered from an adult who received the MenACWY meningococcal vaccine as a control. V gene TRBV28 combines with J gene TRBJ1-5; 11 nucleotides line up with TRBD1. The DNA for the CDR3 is TGTGCCAGCAGTTTCCGGACAGGGGGCGCAGGGCAGCCCCAGCATTTT. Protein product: CASSFRTGGAGQPQHF.